This T cell receptor (beta chain) was identified during a study of radiation and T cells in renal cell carcinoma. Time point in this sample: blood 4 weeks post-SBRT, at nephrectomy. Specified treatment: 15 Gy SBRT to primary tumor, nephrectomy 4 weeks later. Nephrectomy followed 15 Gy stereotactic body radiation by 4 weeks. This renal cell carcinoma was of the clear cell type. Trimming took off 1 base at V and 2 bases at J, with 5 bases between the two ends. Germline values: CDR1 MGHRA, CDR2 YSYEKL. There are 13 residues in the CDR3. TCRdb's table, derived via immunoSEQ multiplex PCR, lists solely in-frame clones and lacks some. The data show approximately 83,000 clones, approximately 80% seen once. A remark on this clone: Its antigen is unknown.

Study-level results: Top tumor clonotypes rose in blood 2 weeks post-radiation, then contracted. Without pretreatment biopsies, baseline tumor clonotype presence was undetermined.

The chain recombines TRBV4-1 with TRBJ2-5; D gene unclear. The sequence was obtained from a man aged 45 to 65 with renal cell carcinoma. This specimen consisted of blood, obtained from a patient whose treatment included radiotherapy and nephrectomy. The CDR3 coding sequence is TGCGCCAGCAGCCAAGGGGAACAAGAGACCCAGTACTTC. This gives the protein CASSQGEQETQYF.